The present entry profiles one T cell receptor beta chain with its context. Clones were sequenced by immunoSEQ multiplex PCR, and TCRdb holds only the in-frame ones, with some missing. Of approximately 200,000 clones in the sample, approximately 86% were seen once. This record belongs to a study of blood T cell repertoires in COVID-19. The V gene lost 4 bases and the J gene lost 6 bases, with 10 bases spanning the gap. This CDR3 is built from 13 residues. Germline CDR1 and CDR2: SNHLY and FYNNEI. The chain employs TRBV2 and TRBJ2-1; TRBD1 is a possible D gene (5 bases). The sequence was obtained from a man between 65 and 79 years old with active or convalescent COVID-19. Sample: peripheral blood. The DNA of the CDR3 is TGTGCCAGCAGTGTTCGCCAGGGCAATGAGCAGTTCTTC. Its protein product is CASSVRQGNEQFF.